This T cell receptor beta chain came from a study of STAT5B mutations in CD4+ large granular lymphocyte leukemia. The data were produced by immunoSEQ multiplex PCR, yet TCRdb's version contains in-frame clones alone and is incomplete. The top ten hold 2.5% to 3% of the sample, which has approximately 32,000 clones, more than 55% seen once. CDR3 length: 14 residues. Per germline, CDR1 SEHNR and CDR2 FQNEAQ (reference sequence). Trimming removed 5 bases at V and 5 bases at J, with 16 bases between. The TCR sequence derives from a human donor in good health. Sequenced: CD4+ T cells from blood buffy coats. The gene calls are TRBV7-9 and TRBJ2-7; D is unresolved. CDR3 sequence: CASSPYYHSDEQYF. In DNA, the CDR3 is TGTGCCAGCAGCCCGTACTACCACTCGGACGAGCAGTACTTC.